Below, 7 T cell receptor beta chains from the same sample are listed, as sequenced in a study of immune heterogeneity within non-small cell lung tumors. The authors amplified TCR beta CDR3 by multiplex PCR with 32 V and 13 J primers. TCRdb re-analysed the multiplex PCR reads in MiXCR, keeping a single row per CDR3 protein. The sample contains 2,500 to 3,500 distinct CDR3 sequences, roughly 25% of which appear only once. Template material comprised bulk tumor genomic DNA at roughly 600 ng per sample. While surgery was under way, several biopsies spaced far apart were taken per primary tumor. Patients with untreated, newly diagnosed non-small cell lung cancer underwent curative surgery. Sequencing was done on a sample of lung tumor tissue. These receptor sequences come from a female donor with non-small cell lung cancer.

This clonotype is deemed medium-sized. The genes are TRBV20-1 and TRBJ2-7, with D possibly TRBD1 on 6 matching bases. The germline V gene has CDR1 DFQATT and CDR2 SNEGSKA (reference sequence). With 3 bases removed from V and 4 bases from J, the gap between germline ends came to 19 bases. The CDR3 loop spans 15 amino acids. In DNA form, the CDR3 reads TGCAGTGCTAGTCCCCTAGGGCAGGGGCTATACGAGCAGTACTTC. The encoded protein is CSASPLGQGLYEQYF.

The chain recombines TRBV20-1 with TRBJ2-7; tentative D call: TRBD2 (5 bases). The CDR3 length is 12 residues. The germline V gene has CDR1 DFQATT and CDR2 SNEGSKA (reference sequence). The V end was cut by 6 bases, the J end by 4 bases, with 13 bases between. The CDR3 DNA is TGCAGTGCCAATAGCGTAGCTTACGAGCAGTACTTC. As protein: CSANSVAYEQYF.

The chain joins TRBV4-1 to TRBJ2-1; the match to TRBD1 covers 8 bases. The length of the CDR3 is 16 residues. With 1 base clipped from V and 3 bases from J, the junction kept 5 bases outside the gene matches. Germline V lookup: CDR1 MGHRA, CDR2 YSYEKL. The CDR3 reads CASSQALGQGYNEQFF. The CDR3, as DNA: TGCGCCAGCAGCCAAGCATTAGGACAGGGCTACAATGAGCAGTTCTTC.

Concerning this clonotype: With a much larger clone just one base away, this may be a read error. This sequence joins TRBV2 and TRBJ2-7; D possibly uses TRBD1 or TRBD2 (5 bases each). Per the germline V gene, CDR1 is SNHLY and CDR2 is FYNNEI. The CDR3 extends over 17 amino acids. V gave up 6 bases and J gave up 0 bases, with 21 bases separating them. The CDR3 reads CASSYTARDLNSYEQYF. CDR3 in DNA: TGTGCCAGCAGCTACACCGCCCGGGACCTTAACTCCTACGAGCAGTACTTC.

In its sample, this clonotype ranks as medium-sized. The chain combines TRBV27 with TRBJ1-5; 7 nucleotides line up with TRBD1. CDR3 size: 19 residues. CDR1 and CDR2 from the germline V gene are MNHEY and SMNVEV (reference sequence). The V segment lost 6 bases and the J segment 1 base; nucleotides outside the gene matches: 18. CDR3 region: CASSSGSGRGSRSNQPQHF. The CDR3 DNA follows: TGTGCCAGCAGCTCGGGATCAGGCAGGGGGTCGCGGAGCAATCAGCCCCAGCATTTT.

DNA for the CDR3: TGCAGTGCCTCTAAGACTAGCGGGAGTCCGGGCGAGCAGTACTTC. Protein product: CSASKTSGSPGEQYF. V and J are TRBV20-1 and TRBJ2-7, with 12 bases that match TRBD2. This CDR3 spans 15 amino acids. Per germline, CDR1 DFQATT and CDR2 SNEGSKA (reference sequence). V lost 6 bases and J lost 6; bases outside the gene matches: 12.

This rearrangement joins TRBV28 to TRBJ2-2; TRBD1 is a possible D gene (6 bases). The CDR3 is made up of 16 amino acids. Germline V gene data show CDR1 as MDHEN and CDR2 as SYDVKM. V was cut by 3 bases and J by 3 bases, with 14 bases left in between. The CDR3 DNA reads as TGTGCCAGCAGTTTGTACGGGACAATCTACACCGGGGAGCTGTTTTTT. Amino acid sequence: CASSLYGTIYTGELFF.